This record concerns one T cell receptor (beta chain) sequence. This clonotype occurred a few times. Its antigen is unknown. The sample holds no much larger clone one base away, and base qualities are not on file. The receptor library was made with PCR. At the Johns Hopkins FTIC core, DNA from the cultured CD4+ T cells underwent TCR sequencing with the Oncomine TCR Beta short-read assay. Genomic DNA was extracted from the cultured CD4+ T cells with the QIAamp micro DNA kit. Oncomine TCR Beta libraries from cultured CD4+ T cells were pooled with unique dual indexes and sequenced on an Illumina iSeq 100. The original pipeline was this. Non-productive sequences were removed, and CDR3s that did not start with C, did not end with F or W, or were shorter than 7 amino acids were discarded. Antigen-specific clonotypes were identified with the MANAFEST web application by comparing peptide-stimulated wells with reference and other culture wells. An FDR below 0.05, an odds ratio above 5, and a productive frequency above 0.1% in at least two of three replicate wells were required for clones to be considered positive. Clonotypes that were significantly expanded in both SARS-CoV-2 spike wells and at least one common cold coronavirus spike condition were defined as cross-reactive. Levenshtein distances (stringdist) and unrooted phylogenetic trees (ape) in R version 3.6.1 were used to assess CDR3 homology. TCRdb trimmed public reads at Q25 via fastp, called clones via MiXCR and kept in-frame beta chains. A single entry per CDR3 protein holds the most common genes and DNA from its merged rows. For this entry, the V and J calls and clone size follow TCRdb and not the study's own pipeline. The sample yields 9,300 or so distinct CDR3 sequences; roughly half were counted once. The top ten clonotypes cover 30% to 50% of the sample.

The sample originates from a study of vaccination and CD4 T cells after COVID-19 (dated by TCRdb to 2022 to 2024). Notes on the research overall: Convalescent patients had a positive SARS-CoV-2 result on nasal swab PCR, and of these patients, nine had mild disease and one had severe disease. The convalescent cohort included six males and four females, with two Hispanic individuals, seven Caucasians, two Asians and one multiracial person. Participants got two doses of the Pfizer-BioNTech BNT162b2 vaccine (n=8) or two doses of the Moderna mRNA-1273 vaccine (n=2). Post-COVID blood samples were collected from convalescent patients a median of about 92 days after diagnosis, with a range of about 35 to 170 days. Post-vaccine blood samples were obtained a median of approximately 74 days after the second vaccine dose, with a range of roughly 12 to 250 days. For stimulating the cultures, overlapping spike peptide pools were used, derived from SARS-CoV-2 as well as from the common cold coronaviruses HCoV-NL63, HCoV-OC43 and HCoV-229E. Control cultures used a CEFX viral epitope pool as positive control, an HIV-1 Nef peptide pool as negative control, or no peptide. In 10 COVID-19 convalescent patients and a handful of infection-naive healthy vaccine recipients, researchers compared the spike-specific CD4+ TCR repertoire from before mRNA vaccination with the repertoire from after.

In the paper's terms, the treatment or condition label means: 10-day PBMC culture with coronavirus spike peptide pools or control peptides (ViraFEST assay). The ViraFEST assay, used in the study, expanded antigen-specific T cells with peptide pools and then identified the expanded clonotypes through TCR sequencing. Positive SARS-CoV-2 PCR tests in the convalescent patients dated from March to December 2020, before Alpha, Beta and Delta variants emerged in the United States. PBMCs were cultured at 1.5 million to 2.5 million per well in IMDM supplemented with roughly 5% human AB serum and 9 to 10 IU/ml IL-2, with approximately 11 ug/ml peptide pools added. Half of the culture medium was replaced with fresh IL-2-containing medium on days 3 and 7. After roughly 11 days of culture, CD4+ T cells were isolated by negative selection with the EasySep CD4+ T cell isolation kit. Ficoll-Paque Plus gradient centrifugation was used to isolate PBMCs from whole blood, and the isolated PBMCs were then either used fresh or cryopreserved at -140C. Each culture condition was generally run in triplicate wells.

The research as a whole found: Nearly all vaccine-specific clones in convalescent patients (304 of 307) were mono-reactive for SARS-CoV-2 spike rather than cross-reactive with common cold coronaviruses. Among convalescent patients, a median roughly 90% of the SARS-CoV-2-reactive clones seen after vaccination appeared only after vaccination, which suggests priming specific to the vaccine. The study included relatively few convalescent patients and did not analyze early timepoints after natural infection. The median count of SARS-CoV-2-reactive clonotypes went up from around 20 after infection to 30 to 40 after vaccination, although the change was not significant.

Sequenced material: CD4+ T cells from blood, cultured in vitro. The sequence derives from a human donor who had recovered from COVID-19.

The CDR3 has the sequence CAWTLGLAVGEAFF. The DNA is as follows: TGTGCCTGGACGTTGGGCCTCGCGGTGGGTGAAGCTTTCTTT. This chain is built from TRBV30 and TRBJ1-1, with the D gene not confidently named. The CDR3, from cysteine to phenylalanine, totals 14 residues. Of the read, only the CDR3 DNA is kept; its 42 bases are in frame from base 1. The germline V gene (reference sequence) yields GTSNPN for CDR1 and SVGIG for CDR2. V lost 4 bases and J lost 7 bases; the stretch between them is 19 bases long.